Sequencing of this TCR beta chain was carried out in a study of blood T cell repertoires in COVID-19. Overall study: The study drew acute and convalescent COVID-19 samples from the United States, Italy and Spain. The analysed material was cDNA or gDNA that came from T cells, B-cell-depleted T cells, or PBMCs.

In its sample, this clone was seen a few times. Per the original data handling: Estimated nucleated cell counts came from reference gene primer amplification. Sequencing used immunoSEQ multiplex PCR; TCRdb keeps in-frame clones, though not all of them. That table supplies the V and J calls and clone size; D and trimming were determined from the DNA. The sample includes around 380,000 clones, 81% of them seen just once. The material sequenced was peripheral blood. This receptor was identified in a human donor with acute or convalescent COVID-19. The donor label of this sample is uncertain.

The CDR3 DNA reads TGTGCCAGCAGCACGCGGACAGGGGGGAACACTGAAGCTTTCTTT. It yields the protein CASSTRTGGNTEAFF. The chain combines TRBV3-1 (or the pseudogene TRBV3-2) with TRBJ1-1; 10 bases line up with TRBD1. The V gene end was trimmed by 5 bases and the J gene end by 1 base; junction bases not matched to a gene: 4. Germline V CDR1 and CDR2: LGHDT, YNNKEL (reference sequence). The CDR3 consists of 15 residues.